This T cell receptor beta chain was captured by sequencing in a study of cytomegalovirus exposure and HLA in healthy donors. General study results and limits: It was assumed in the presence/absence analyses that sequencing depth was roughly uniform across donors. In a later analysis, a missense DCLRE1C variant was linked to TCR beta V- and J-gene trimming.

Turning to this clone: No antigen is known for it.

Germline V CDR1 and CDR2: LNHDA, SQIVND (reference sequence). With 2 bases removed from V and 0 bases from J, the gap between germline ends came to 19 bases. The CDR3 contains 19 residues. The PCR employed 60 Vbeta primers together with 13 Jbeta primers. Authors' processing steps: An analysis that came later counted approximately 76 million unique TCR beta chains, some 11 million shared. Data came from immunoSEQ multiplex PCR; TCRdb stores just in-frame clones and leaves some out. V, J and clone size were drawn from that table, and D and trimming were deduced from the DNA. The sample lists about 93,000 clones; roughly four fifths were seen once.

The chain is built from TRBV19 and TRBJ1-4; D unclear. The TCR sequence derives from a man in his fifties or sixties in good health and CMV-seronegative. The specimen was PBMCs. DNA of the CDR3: TGTGCCAGTAGTATATTCCGGCCAGGTTTGCGTGCAACTAATGAAAAACTGTTTTTT. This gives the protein CASSIFRPGLRATNEKLFF.